The T cell receptor beta chain described here comes from a study of cytomegalovirus exposure and HLA in healthy donors. Study background: Of 300 to 500 genotyped donors, roughly 81% grouped in the Caucasian-associated ancestry cluster. Whole-study findings and limits: In a later analysis, HLA-associated TCR beta chains were more clonally expanded than equally common others. In a later analysis, donors in an Asian-associated ancestry cluster reportedly had fewer N-insertions in productive TCRs than the cohort mean.

A word on this clone: Its antigen is not known.

Amplification used 60 Vbeta primers and 13 Jbeta primers. Profiling relied on immunoSEQ multiplex PCR, and the TCRdb table lists in-frame clones only, not all of them. The sample includes roughly 180,000 clones, 70% to 80% of them seen just once. The CDR3 totals 12 residues. CDR1 is SGHTA and CDR2 is FQGNSA in the germline V gene. Trimming cost V 3 bases and J 3 bases, with 2 bases left between them. The sequencing input was PBMCs. The clonotype originates from a man younger than 35 in good health and CMV-seronegative. V and J are TRBV7-2 and TRBJ2-2; D is undetermined. DNA of the CDR3: TGTGCCAGCAGCTTCGACACCGGGGAGCTGTTTTTT. Translated, it gives CASSFDTGELFF.